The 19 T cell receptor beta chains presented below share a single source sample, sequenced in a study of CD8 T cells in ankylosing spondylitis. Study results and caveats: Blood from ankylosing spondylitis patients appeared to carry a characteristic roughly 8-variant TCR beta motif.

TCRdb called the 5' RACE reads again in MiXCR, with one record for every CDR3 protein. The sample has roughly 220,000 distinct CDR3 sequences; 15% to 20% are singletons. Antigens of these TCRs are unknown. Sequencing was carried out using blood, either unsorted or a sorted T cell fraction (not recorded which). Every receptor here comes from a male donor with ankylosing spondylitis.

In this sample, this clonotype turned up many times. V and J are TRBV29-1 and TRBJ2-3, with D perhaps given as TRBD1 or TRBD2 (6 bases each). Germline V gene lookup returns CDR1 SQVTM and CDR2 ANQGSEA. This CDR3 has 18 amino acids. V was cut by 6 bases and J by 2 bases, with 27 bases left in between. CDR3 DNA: TGCAGCGTGAGGCCTAAGTCGACGGGGGCAGAGTTCACAGATACGCAGTATTTT. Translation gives CSVRPKSTGAEFTDTQYF.

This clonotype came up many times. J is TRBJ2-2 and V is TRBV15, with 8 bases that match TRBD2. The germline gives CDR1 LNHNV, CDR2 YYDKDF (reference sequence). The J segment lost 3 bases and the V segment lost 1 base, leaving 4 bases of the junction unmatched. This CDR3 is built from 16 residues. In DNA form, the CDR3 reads TGTGCCACCAGCAGAGTGGGAGCGGGAGACACCGGGGAGCTGTTTTTT. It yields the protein CATSRVGAGDTGELFF.

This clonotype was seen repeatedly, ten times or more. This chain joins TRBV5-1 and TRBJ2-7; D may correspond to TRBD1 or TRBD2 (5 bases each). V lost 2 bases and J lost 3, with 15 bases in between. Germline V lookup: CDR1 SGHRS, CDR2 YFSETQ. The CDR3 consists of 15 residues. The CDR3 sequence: CASSFSGDGNYEQYF. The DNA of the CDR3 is TGCGCCAGCAGCTTTTCCGGGGACGGAAACTACGAGCAGTACTTC.

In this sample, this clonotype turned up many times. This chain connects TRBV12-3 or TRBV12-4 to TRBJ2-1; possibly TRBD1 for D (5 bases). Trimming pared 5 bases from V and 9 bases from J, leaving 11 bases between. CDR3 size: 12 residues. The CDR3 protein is CASSPGLAEQFF. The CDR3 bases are TGTGCCAGCAGTCCAGGGTTAGCTGAGCAGTTCTTC.

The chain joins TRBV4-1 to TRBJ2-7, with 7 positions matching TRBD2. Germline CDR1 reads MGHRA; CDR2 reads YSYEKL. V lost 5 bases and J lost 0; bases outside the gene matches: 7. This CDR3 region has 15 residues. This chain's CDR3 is CASSITSESSYEQYF. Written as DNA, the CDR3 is TGCGCCAGCAGCATTACTAGCGAGAGCTCCTACGAGCAGTACTTC.

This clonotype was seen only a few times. Here the CDR3 DNA reads TGTGCCAGCGGCGCTCCTGATACCAAAAACATTCAGTACTTC. The encoded protein is CASGAPDTKNIQYF. The V call is TRBV7-9, the J call TRBJ2-4; no definite D call. Trimming shortened V by 8 bases and J by 2 bases, and 13 bases separated the two germline ends. CDR3 length: 14 amino acids. Germline loops: CDR1 SEHNR, CDR2 FQNEAQ (reference sequence).

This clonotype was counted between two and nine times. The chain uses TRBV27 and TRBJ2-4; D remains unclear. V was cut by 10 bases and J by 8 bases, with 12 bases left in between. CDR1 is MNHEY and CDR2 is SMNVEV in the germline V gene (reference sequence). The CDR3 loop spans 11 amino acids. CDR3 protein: CATRSFDIQYF. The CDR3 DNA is TGTGCCACTCGGAGTTTTGACATTCAGTACTTC.

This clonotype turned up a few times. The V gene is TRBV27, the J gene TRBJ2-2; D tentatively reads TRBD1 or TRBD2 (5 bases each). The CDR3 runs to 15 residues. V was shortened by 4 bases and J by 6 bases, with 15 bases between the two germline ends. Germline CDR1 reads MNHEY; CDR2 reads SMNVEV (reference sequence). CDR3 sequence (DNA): TGTGCCAGCAGTTCAAGGACGGGACCCGCCGGGGAGCTGTTTTTT. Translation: CASSSRTGPAGELFF.

In DNA, the CDR3 is TGTGCCAGTACCTCCTCCTACAATGAGCAGTTCTTC. Its protein is CASTSSYNEQFF. J is TRBJ2-1 and V is TRBV19, with D uncertain. V was clipped by 7 bases and J by 0 bases, with 4 bases between them. The CDR3 is 12 residues long. Germline V lookup: CDR1 LNHDA, CDR2 SQIVND (reference sequence).

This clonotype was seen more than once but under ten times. CDR3 sequence (DNA): TGCAGCGTTGTCGCCGGGGAGCTGTTTTTT. The encoded protein is CSVVAGELFF. This chain joins TRBV29-1 and TRBJ2-2; D gene unclear. Trimming removed 4 bases at V and 6 bases at J, with 3 bases between. This CDR3 comprises 10 residues. Per germline, CDR1 SQVTM and CDR2 ANQGSEA.

The CDR3 bases are TGTGCCAGCAGCCCTATGGGGGGGGGAGTCTCGGGGACTGAAGCTTTCTTT. It specifies CASSPMGGGVSGTEAFF. The chain carries TRBV12-3 or TRBV12-4 and TRBJ1-1, with D tentatively TRBD1 (5 bases). The CDR3 loop spans 17 amino acids. Trimming took 6 bases from V and 5 from J, leaving 25 bases between them.

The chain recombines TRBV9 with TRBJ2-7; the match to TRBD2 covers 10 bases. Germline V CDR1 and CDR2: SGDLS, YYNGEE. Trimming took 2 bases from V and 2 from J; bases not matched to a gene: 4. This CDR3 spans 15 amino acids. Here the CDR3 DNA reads TGTGCCAGCAGCGTCGGACTAGCGGAGGCCTACGAGCAGTACTTC. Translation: CASSVGLAEAYEQYF.

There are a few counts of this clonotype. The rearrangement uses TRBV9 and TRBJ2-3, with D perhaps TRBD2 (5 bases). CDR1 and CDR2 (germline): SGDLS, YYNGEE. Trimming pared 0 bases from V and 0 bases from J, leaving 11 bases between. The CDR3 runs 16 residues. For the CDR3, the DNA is TGTGCCAGCAGCGTAGCTGCAGCGGAAAGCACAGATACGCAGTATTTT. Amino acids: CASSVAAAESTDTQYF.

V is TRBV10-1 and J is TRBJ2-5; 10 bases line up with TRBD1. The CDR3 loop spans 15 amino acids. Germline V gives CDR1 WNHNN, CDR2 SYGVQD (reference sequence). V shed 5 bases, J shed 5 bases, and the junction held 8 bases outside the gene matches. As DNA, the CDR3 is TGCGCCAGCAGTCCCGGGACAGGGGTAGTGGAGACCCAGTACTTC. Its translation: CASSPGTGVVETQYF.

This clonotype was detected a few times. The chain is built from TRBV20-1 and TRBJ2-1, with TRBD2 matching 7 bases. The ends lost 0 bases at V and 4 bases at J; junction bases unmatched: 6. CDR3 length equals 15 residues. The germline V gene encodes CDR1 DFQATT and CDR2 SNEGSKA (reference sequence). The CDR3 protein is CSAREASGDYNEQFF. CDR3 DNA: TGCAGTGCTAGAGAAGCTAGCGGAGATTACAATGAGCAGTTCTTC.

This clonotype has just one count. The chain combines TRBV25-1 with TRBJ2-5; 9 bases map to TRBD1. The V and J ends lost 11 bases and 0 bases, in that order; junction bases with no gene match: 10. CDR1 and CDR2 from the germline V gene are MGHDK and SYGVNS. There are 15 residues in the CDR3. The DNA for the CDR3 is TGTGCCTCCAGGGGGGACAGGGAGTACCAAGAGACCCAGTACTTC. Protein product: CASRGDREYQETQYF.

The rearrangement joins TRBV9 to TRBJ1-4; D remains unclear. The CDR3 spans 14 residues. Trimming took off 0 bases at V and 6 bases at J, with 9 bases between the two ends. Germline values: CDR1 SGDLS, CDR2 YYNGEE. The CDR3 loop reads CASSVDSNHEKLFF. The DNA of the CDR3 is TGTGCCAGCAGCGTAGACAGCAACCATGAAAAACTGTTTTTT.

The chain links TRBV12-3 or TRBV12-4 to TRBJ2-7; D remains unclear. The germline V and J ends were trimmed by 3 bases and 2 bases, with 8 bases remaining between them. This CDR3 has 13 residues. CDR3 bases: TGTGCCAGCAGTTTCCAGGAAACCTACGAGCAGTACTTC. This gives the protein CASSFQETYEQYF.

This CDR3 is CASSYNPSYYNEQFF. CDR3 nucleotide sequence: TGTGCCAGCAGTTATAATCCTTCCTACTACAATGAGCAGTTCTTC. The chain uses TRBV6-5 and TRBJ2-1; D unclear. Trimming removed 3 bases at V and 3 bases at J, with 12 bases between. This CDR3 contains 15 residues. CDR1 and CDR2 (germline): MNHEY, SVGAGI.